The 29 T cell receptor beta chains below come from one sample, sequenced in a study of post-analysis software for immune sequencing data. cDNA libraries for TCR beta contained unique molecular identifiers. TCRdb ran MiXCR on the PCR reads and lists one entry per CDR3 protein. The sample shows almost 700,000 distinct CDR3 sequences, 55% to 70% of them seen only once. The study's findings and limits: Patients had higher frequencies than controls of five TRBV segments, including TRBV5-6, TRBV5-1 and TRBV20-1.

The antigens these receptors bind are not known. The specimen was blood. The receptor source for this set is a girl aged 2-10 years with multiple sclerosis.

The J gene is TRBJ2-7, the V gene TRBV7-2, with a possible D match to TRBD1 (6 bases). CDR3 length equals 14 residues. Per germline, CDR1 SGHTA and CDR2 FQGNSA. The ends were cut back, 5 bases at V and 7 bases at J, with 18 bases in the middle. CDR3 DNA: TGTGCCAGCAGCACCGGACAGACCTACAATGAGCAGTACTTC. Translating it yields CASSTGQTYNEQYF.

This clonotype was recorded a few times. The V call is TRBV6-1, the J call TRBJ2-7, with TRBD2 identical over 9 bases. V lost 4 bases to trimming and J lost 6 bases; unmatched junction nucleotides: 10. CDR1 and CDR2 from the germline V gene are MNHNS and SASEGT. The CDR3 runs 15 residues. CDR3 loop: CASSGSGGRALEQYF. DNA of the CDR3: TGTGCCAGCAGTGGGAGTGGCGGGAGGGCCCTCGAGCAGTACTTC.

The sample holds a few counts of this clonotype. This chain links TRBV6-1 with TRBJ2-5; no firm D call. TRBJ2-7 explains the end of the DNA better; the J call may be wrong. This CDR3 has 15 residues. Germline assignment: CDR1 MNHNS and CDR2 SASEGT. The CDR3 DNA reads TGTGCCAGCAGTTCAACGGCAGCGACGGTCTACGAGCAGTACTTC. It yields the protein CASSSTAATVYEQYF.

The chain employs TRBV29-1 and TRBJ2-3; D call uncertain. CDR1 is SQVTM, CDR2 ANQGSEA, per germline. With 4 bases removed from V and 0 bases from J, the gap between germline ends came to 11 bases. This CDR3 is 14 amino acids long. CDR3 DNA: TGCAGCGTTGTGGATTCCATAAGCACAGATACGCAGTATTTT. It codes for CSVVDSISTDTQYF.

The V gene is TRBV4-1, the J gene TRBJ2-3; 8 bases align to TRBD1. Trimming removed 2 bases from V and 3 bases from J; junction bases left unmatched: 7. From germline, CDR1 is MGHRA and CDR2 YSYEKL. This CDR3 has 16 amino acids. The CDR3, as DNA: TGCGCCAGCAGCCAACCGGACAGGGAGTGGACAGATACGCAGTATTTT. Residues: CASSQPDREWTDTQYF.

J is TRBJ2-3 and V is TRBV25-1; no clear D. Germline CDR1 is MGHDK and CDR2 is SYGVNS. CDR3 size: 14 residues. Trimming took 4 bases from V and 0 from J, leaving 8 bases between them. CDR3 nucleotides: TGTGCCAGCAGTGGTCCCGCTAGCACAGATACGCAGTATTTT. Translation gives CASSGPASTDTQYF. The whole variable domain, filled in from reference TRBV25-1 and TRBJ2-3, reads EADIYQTPRYLVIGTGKKITLECSQTMGHDKMYWYQQDPGMELHLIHYSYGVNSTEKGDLSSESTVSRIRTEHFPLTLESARPSHTSQYLCASSGPASTDTQYFGPGTRLTVL.

As for this clonotype: One end of the junction varies from germline; a read error may be responsible. The chain carries TRBV14 and TRBJ2-1, with 13 bases aligning to TRBD2. The CDR3 runs to 17 residues. The germline gives CDR1 SGHDN, CDR2 FVKESK. This CDR3 is CASTQLAGGPLSNEQFF. As DNA, the CDR3 is TGTGCCAGCACCCAACTAGCGGGAGGGCCCCTCTCCAATGAGCAGTTCTTC.

The chain combines TRBV6-6 with TRBJ2-3; D may be TRBD2 (5 bases). Germline V lookup: CDR1 MNHNY, CDR2 SVGAGI (reference sequence). The germline V and J ends were trimmed by 2 bases and 3 bases, with 9 bases remaining between them. This CDR3 spans 14 amino acids. The CDR3, as DNA: TGTGCCAGCAGTTACGAAGCGGTGACAGATACGCAGTATTTT. Translating it yields CASSYEAVTDTQYF.

This clonotype has a count of ten or more. This chain connects TRBV11-1 to TRBJ1-1, with D perhaps TRBD1 (5 bases). V gave up 8 bases and J gave up 3 bases, with 10 bases separating them. The CDR3 contains 12 residues. The germline V gene encodes CDR1 SGHAT and CDR2 FQDESV (reference sequence). The CDR3 bases are TGTGCCAGCGACAGCGGGTACACTGAAGCTTTCTTT. It encodes CASDSGYTEAFF.

The genes are TRBV27 and TRBJ2-6, with D unclear. The CDR3 is made up of 15 amino acids. V was cut by 10 bases and J by 2 bases, with 15 bases left in between. Looked up from germline, CDR1 is MNHEY and CDR2 is SMNVEV (reference sequence). The CDR3, as DNA: TGTGCCACCAAGGTAATCGGCCCTGGGGCCAACGTCCTGACTTTC. Amino acid sequence: CATKVIGPGANVLTF.

This clonotype has a handful of counts. The chain joins TRBV27 to TRBJ2-6; D is unclear. The germline CDR1 and CDR2 sequences are MNHEY and SMNVEV (reference sequence). There are 13 residues in the CDR3. V lost 4 bases and J lost 4, with 5 bases in between. The CDR3, as DNA: TGTGCCAGCAGTTGGTCCGGGGCCAACGTCCTGACTTTC. This translates into CASSWSGANVLTF.

This clonotype was detected a few times. This chain connects TRBV20-1 to TRBJ2-1, with TRBD2 identical over 14 bases. The V and J ends lost 5 bases and 4 bases, in that order; junction bases with no gene match: 10. There are 17 residues in the CDR3. Germline loops: CDR1 DFQATT, CDR2 SNEGSKA (reference sequence). The CDR3 bases are TGCAGTGCTGGCGGACTAGCGGGGGGCCTATCTTACAATGAGCAGTTCTTC. Residues: CSAGGLAGGLSYNEQFF.

The J gene is TRBJ2-1, the V gene TRBV29-1; D is unclear. V dropped 0 bases and J dropped 4 bases, with 13 bases sitting between them. Germline V lookup: CDR1 SQVTM, CDR2 ANQGSEA. This CDR3 contains 15 residues. CDR3 amino acids: CSVEDPGFGYNEQFF. The CDR3 DNA reads TGCAGCGTTGAAGATCCCGGTTTTGGGTACAATGAGCAGTTCTTC.

V gene TRBV7-9 combines with J gene TRBJ2-7, with TRBD1 matching 10 bases. The J call is in doubt because the DNA end fits TRBJ2-5 better. In germline, CDR1 is SEHNR, CDR2 FQNEAQ (reference sequence). CDR3 length: 14 amino acids. The CDR3 loop is CASSWGQGTQTQYF. The CDR3 bases are TGTGCCAGCAGCTGGGGACAGGGGACGCAGACCCAGTACTTC.

The genes are TRBV4-3 and TRBJ2-6; D remains unclear. Per germline, CDR1 LGHNA and CDR2 YSLEER. The CDR3 contains 15 residues. V lost 0 bases, J lost 4 bases, and 7 bases lay in between. CDR3 nucleotides: TGCGCCAGCAGCCAAGATATAGACGGGGCCAACGTCCTGACTTTC. Amino acids: CASSQDIDGANVLTF.

Comments on this clonotype: The germline gene is not matched at one end of the junction; a read error may be the cause. This chain joins TRBV6-2 or TRBV6-3 and TRBJ1-1; D remains ambiguous. This CDR3 has 14 residues. From germline, CDR1 is MNHEY and CDR2 SVGEGT. This CDR3 reads CVSSYLERAAEAFF. The CDR3 bases are TGTGTCAGCAGTTACTTGGAACGGGCTGCAGAAGCTTTCTTT.

The chain employs TRBV20-1 and TRBJ2-4; 8 bases are a match to TRBD1. V shed 1 base and J 6 bases; nucleotides not matched to a gene: 11. The CDR3 contains 16 residues. Germline V lookup: CDR1 DFQATT, CDR2 SNEGSKA (reference sequence). The CDR3 DNA follows: TGCAGTGCTAGAGGTATCGGACAGGGTTCGGCAAACATTCAGTACTTC. Its protein product is CSARGIGQGSANIQYF.

The CDR3 DNA sequence: TGTGCCAGCACTATCCCAGGGATGGAGACCCAGTACTTC. This translates into CASTIPGMETQYF. The chain carries TRBV6-5 and TRBJ2-5, with a tentative D call TRBD1 (5 bases). Germline V gives CDR1 MNHEY, CDR2 SVGAGI. Trimming removed 7 bases at V and 5 bases at J, with 14 bases between. This CDR3 has 13 residues.

The chain recombines TRBV11-2 with TRBJ2-1, with D unclear. CDR1 and CDR2 from the germline V gene are SGHAT and FQNNGV. CDR3 length: 14 amino acids. Trimming took 1 base from V and 9 from J, leaving 13 bases between them. DNA for the CDR3: TGTGCCAGCAGCTTAGGGGTGGGTGACGGTGAGCAGTTCTTC. This codes for CASSLGVGDGEQFF.

This clonotype has a single count. This chain joins TRBV28 and TRBJ2-7; D call uncertain. V was pared by 4 bases and J by 0 bases, with 7 bases between. The CDR3 runs to 13 residues. Germline V gene sequence: CDR1 MDHEN, CDR2 SYDVKM. The CDR3 here is CASSSPNSYEQYF. CDR3 nucleotides: TGTGCCAGCAGTTCCCCTAACTCCTACGAGCAGTACTTC. Using reference TRBV28 and TRBJ2-7 for the parts outside the CDR3, the full variable domain is DVKVTQSSRYLVKRTGEKVFLECVQDMDHENMFWYRQDPGLGLRLIYFSYDVKMKEKGDIPEGYSVSREKKERFSLILESASTNQTSMYLCASSSPNSYEQYFGPGTRLTVT.

This rearrangement joins TRBV10-3 to TRBJ2-1; TRBD2 aligns across 13 bases. Germline V lookup: CDR1 ENHRY, CDR2 SYGVKD. CDR3 length: 15 residues. With V trimmed by 7 bases and J by 6 bases, 6 bases remained unmatched. In DNA form, the CDR3 reads TGTGCCATCACCAGGACTAGCGGGGGTGGCAATGAGCAGTTCTTC. It translates to CAITRTSGGGNEQFF.

This chain links TRBV20-1 with TRBJ1-5; D remains unclear. CDR1 is DFQATT, CDR2 SNEGSKA, per germline (reference sequence). Between the trimmed V and J ends, which lost 3 bases and 0 bases, there was a span of 9 bases. This CDR3 is built from 14 residues. The CDR3 spells CSASIKNSNQPQHF. As DNA, the CDR3 is TGCAGTGCTAGTATTAAGAATAGCAATCAGCCCCAGCATTTT.

This chain uses TRBV29-1 with TRBJ1-2, with D possibly matching TRBD1 (5 bases). The CDR3 contains 13 residues. Germline V gene data show CDR1 as SQVTM and CDR2 as ANQGSEA. V lost 0 bases and J 7 bases, leaving 12 bases between the germline ends. The CDR3 loop reads CSVEDRGAGGYTF. The CDR3 region has the DNA TGCAGCGTTGAAGATCGAGGGGCCGGTGGCTACACCTTC.

This clonotype has just a few counts. This rearrangement joins TRBV5-5 to TRBJ2-5; D gene ambiguous. The CDR3 totals 14 residues. The V and J ends lost 0 bases and 1 base respectively, with 7 bases between them. Germline V gene lookup returns CDR1 SGHKS and CDR2 YYEKEE (reference sequence). The CDR3 protein is CASSLEPGQETQYF. CDR3 in DNA: TGTGCCAGCAGCTTGGAGCCCGGCCAAGAGACCCAGTACTTC.

This clonotype was detected only a few times. V is TRBV10-3 and J is TRBJ2-3, with 10 bases matching TRBD1. Germline values: CDR1 ENHRY, CDR2 SYGVKD. The CDR3 has 14 residues. Trimming removed 6 bases from V and 1 base from J; junction bases left unmatched: 1. The CDR3 coding sequence is TGTGCCATCAGGGGGACAGGGGGCACAGATACGCAGTATTTT. Amino acids: CAIRGTGGTDTQYF.

The V gene is TRBV3-1, the J gene TRBJ2-3, with no clear D. The CDR3 sequence is 15 residues long. Germline CDR1 and CDR2: LGHDT and YNNKEL (reference sequence). V lost 1 base to trimming and J lost 5 bases, with 13 bases between them. The CDR3 is CASSQGPTAGDTQYF. The DNA of the CDR3 is TGTGCCAGCAGCCAAGGGCCGACCGCCGGAGATACGCAGTATTTT.

This chain joins TRBV14 and TRBJ2-7; D possibly uses TRBD1 or TRBD2 (6 bases each). The J call may be in error: the DNA end matches TRBJ2-5 better. The CDR3 covers 12 residues. Germline V CDR1 and CDR2: SGHDN, FVKESK. The CDR3 DNA reads as TGTGCCAACTTCGGGGGCCGGGAGACCCAGTACTTC. This translates into CANFGGRETQYF.

This clonotype came up a few times. The chain carries TRBV29-1 and TRBJ2-3; tentative D call: TRBD1 (6 bases). Germline lookup yields CDR1 SQVTM and CDR2 ANQGSEA. V gave up 5 bases and J gave up 4 bases, with 13 bases separating them. The CDR3 has 13 residues. The CDR3 region is CSVTGYLADTQYF. CDR3 DNA sequence: TGCAGCGTTACAGGGTATTTGGCAGATACGCAGTATTTT.

CDR3 sequence (DNA): TGCAGTGCTAAGGGTGACGTAGGAGGTACTTCTAGCACAGATACGCAGTATTTT. Translated, it gives CSAKGDVGGTSSTDTQYF. The chain links TRBV20-1 to TRBJ2-3; perhaps TRBD2 as D (5 bases). Germline V gene data show CDR1 as DFQATT and CDR2 as SNEGSKA (reference sequence). This CDR3 spans 18 amino acids. V was pared by 4 bases and J by 0 bases, with 23 bases between.